This T cell receptor (beta chain) comes out of a study of blood T cell repertoires in COVID-19. Background on the study: Sites across the United States, Italy and Spain contributed samples from acute and convalescent COVID-19. T cells, B-cell-depleted T cells, or PBMCs supplied cDNA or gDNA.

The CDR3 is made up of 15 amino acids. CDR1 and CDR2 (germline): MDHEN, SYDVKM. Trimming left V 7 bases short and J 7 bases short, with 22 bases between. In the authors' methods: Reference gene primer amplification gave estimated nucleated cell counts. Sequencing used immunoSEQ multiplex PCR; TCRdb keeps in-frame clones, though not all of them. V and J calls plus clone size are reproduced from that table; the DNA served to infer D and trimming. The sample carries under 70,000 clones, 80% to 90% recorded once. The gene calls are TRBV28 and TRBJ1-2; TRBD1 might be the D (5 bases). The source of this sequence is an elderly woman with acute or convalescent COVID-19. Sequenced input: peripheral blood. The CDR3 protein is CASTPGGGYVSGYTF. The CDR3 bases are TGTGCCAGCACCCCCGGGGGGGGGTACGTGAGTGGCTACACCTTC.